These T cell receptor beta chains were read from a single sample in a study of memory CD8 T cells in hepatitis C reinfection. Sequencing used immunoSEQ multiplex PCR; TCRdb keeps in-frame clones, though not all of them. The sample includes 40,000 to 60,000 clones, around nine tenths of them seen just once. The source material was naive CD8+ T cells sorted from blood. The receptor source for this set is a man between 18 and 35 years old with hepatitis C virus infection. Each CDR3 is given with its conserved first and last residue. D genes are given only for firm matches. The size entry is marked missing in some rows and otherwise reads once, few, many or a size class.

j_gene,d_gene,v_gene,abundance,CDR3aa,CDR3nt
TRBJ1-5,NA,TRBV6-1,few,CASSEAAGTRGHQPQHF,TGTGCCAGCAGTGAAGCGGCCGGGACTCGAGGACATCAGCCCCAGCATTTT
TRBJ2-7,TRBD1,TRBV9,NA,CASIKGQGPYEQYF,TGTGCCAGCATTAAGGGACAGGGTCCCTACGAGCAGTACTTC
TRBJ2-1,TRBD2,TRBV5-6,NA,CASSSLAGAPLEQFF,TGTGCCAGCAGCTCCTTAGCGGGAGCCCCTTTGGAGCAGTTCTTC
TRBJ2-1,NA,TRBV10-3,NA,CAISAGNFNEQFF,TGTGCCATCTCTGCGGGGAACTTCAATGAGCAGTTCTTC
TRBJ2-7,TRBD1,TRBV5-6,NA,CASSSGGTGDLSYEQYF,TGTGCCAGCAGCTCGGGCGGGACAGGGGACCTCTCCTACGAGCAGTACTTC
TRBJ1-1,NA,TRBV6-1,NA,CASSRTENTEAFF,TGTGCCAGCAGTCGAACAGAGAACACTGAAGCTTTCTTT
TRBJ1-5,NA,TRBV28,NA,CASSTSGFSNQPQHF,TGTGCCAGCAGCACATCAGGGTTTAGCAATCAGCCCCAGCATTTT
TRBJ1-2,TRBD1,TRBV6-5,NA,CASSQQGNYGYTF,TGTGCCAGCAGCCAACAGGGGAACTATGGCTACACCTTC
TRBJ2-1,NA,TRBV7-3,NA,CASSLMASANNEQFF,TGTGCCAGCAGCTTAATGGCTAGCGCGAACAATGAGCAGTTCTTC
TRBJ2-3,TRBD2,TRBV4-1,NA,CASSRQASGGTDTQYF,TGCGCCAGCAGCCGGCAAGCTAGCGGGGGCACAGATACGCAGTATTTT
TRBJ2-3,NA,TRBV28,NA,CASSLSGADTQYF,TGTGCCAGCAGTTTGTCGGGAGCAGATACGCAGTATTTT